These T cell receptor beta chains were read from a single sample in a study of T cell responses to AZD1222 COVID-19 vaccine. Method: immunoSEQ multiplex PCR; TCRdb's copy keeps in-frame clones and lacks some. The repertoire includes about 120,000 clones, approximately 90% of them detected once, and more than 1.5% sits in the top ten. Sequencing was performed on peripheral blood, taken 28 days after the second AZD1222 dose. These receptors all come from an adult who received the AZD1222 COVID-19 vaccine. CDR3s include the opening cysteine and the closing phenylalanine or tryptophan. Fields, in order: J gene, D gene, V gene, clone size, CDR3 DNA, CDR3 protein. D genes are given only for firm matches. Expanded clones get a size class; other rows say once, few or many, or leave the size out.

>TRBJ1-5|.|TRBV28|once
TGTGCCAGCAGAACCGGGAACCTCGAATTTTATCAGCCCCAGCATTTT
CASRTGNLEFYQPQHF
>TRBJ2-3|.|TRBV7-3|.
TGTGCCAGCAGCTTAGGGGCAGCCCAAGATACGCAGTATTTT
CASSLGAAQDTQYF
>TRBJ1-3|.|TRBV28|.
TGTGCCAGCAGTCGTCCGGGGGCGTCTGGAAACACCATATATTTT
CASSRPGASGNTIYF
>TRBJ1-1|TRBD1|TRBV9|.
TGTGCCAGCAGCGCACAAATGGACAGGGGCTTGTGGAACACTGAAGCTTTCTTT
CASSAQMDRGLWNTEAFF
>TRBJ2-5|TRBD2|TRBV2|.
TGTGCCAGCAGTTGGGGGGGGAAACAAGAGACCCAGTACTTC
CASSWGGKQETQYF
>TRBJ2-1|.|TRBV30|.
TGTGCCTGGAGTGTAGGTGCATCGGCAGGTGAGCAGTTCTTC
CAWSVGASAGEQFF
>TRBJ2-3|TRBD2|TRBV6-6|.
TGTGCCAGCAGTCTTCAGACTAGCGGGAGGCGGACAGATACGCAGTATTTT
CASSLQTSGRRTDTQYF
>TRBJ2-1|.|TRBV4-1|few
TGCGCCAGCAGCCAAGAAGGCCTAGTAGCTTCGGGTGAGCAGTTCTTC
CASSQEGLVASGEQFF
>TRBJ1-2|.|TRBV6-6|.
TGTGCCAGCGCTCGAGGCAGGGGCTCTAACTATGGCTACACCTTC
CASARGRGSNYGYTF
>TRBJ1-6|.|TRBV27|once
TGTGCCAGCACCAACGCTGGACCCCTCCACTTT
CASTNAGPLHF
>TRBJ2-3|TRBD2|TRBV5-1|.
TGCGCCAGCAGCTTCCTAGTAGCGGGGTCTATCACAGATACGCAGTATTTT
CASSFLVAGSITDTQYF
>TRBJ2-1|.|TRBV4-1|.
TGCGCCAGCAGCCAACTGGGACTCACCTACAATGAGCAGTTCTTC
CASSQLGLTYNEQFF
>TRBJ1-5|.|TRBV7-9|.
TGTCCTCCTGAGGATCAGCCCCAGCATTTT
CPPEDQPQHF
>TRBJ1-4|.|TRBV11-2|.
TGTGCCAGCAGCTTCCTCCAACGACCCGCAACTAATGAAAAACTGTTTTTT
CASSFLQRPATNEKLFF
>TRBJ1-1|.|TRBV5-6|.
TGTGCCAGCGCCAAACTCAGGGGTGTGGTCACTGAAGCTTTCTTT
CASAKLRGVVTEAFF
>TRBJ2-7|.|TRBV7-2|few
TGTGCCAGCAGCTTAGGGCAGGGCGCTCCCTACGAGCAGTACTTC
CASSLGQGAPYEQYF
>TRBJ1-2|TRBD1|TRBV9|.
TGTGCCAGCAGCGCCTCACCAGGGGGAGTACATGGCTACACCTTC
CASSASPGGVHGYTF
>TRBJ2-7|TRBD2|TRBV27|.
TGTGCCAGCAGTTTATCCGGGAGGGCCGTATACGAGCAGTACTTC
CASSLSGRAVYEQYF
>TRBJ1-2|TRBD1|TRBV7-9|.
TGTGCCAGCAGCCTCTGGACAGGGGACACGAACTATGGCTACACCTTC
CASSLWTGDTNYGYTF
>TRBJ2-7|TRBD2|TRBV6-6|.
TGTGCCAGCAGATTCGCACCGGGACTAGGGGAGGGTGAGCAGTACTTC
CASRFAPGLGEGEQYF
>TRBJ2-7|TRBD1|TRBV30|.
TGTGCCTGGAGTGCGGGACAGTCCTACGAGCAGTACTTC
CAWSAGQSYEQYF
>TRBJ1-2|TRBD1|TRBV19|.
TGTGCCAGTAGTGTCCAGGGGGGCTATGGCTACACCTTC
CASSVQGGYGYTF
>TRBJ1-1|TRBD1|TRBV2|.
TGTGCCAGCAGTGGGACTGGGACAGGGGAAGCTTTCTTT
CASSGTGTGEAFF
>TRBJ2-7|TRBD1|TRBV7-9|.
TGTGCCAGCAGCTTGGGACAGGCGGACGAGCAGTACTTC
CASSLGQADEQYF
>TRBJ1-2|.|TRBV7-8|.
TGTGCCAGCAGCTTAGATCCAGTCAACTATGGCTACACCTTC
CASSLDPVNYGYTF
>TRBJ2-2|TRBD1|TRBV9|few
TGTGCCAGCACCATTGGACAGGGTGGCACCGGGGAGCTGTTTTTT
CASTIGQGGTGELFF
>TRBJ1-1|TRBD1|TRBV27|.
TGTGCCAGCGCCCCGGGACAGATGAACACTGAAGCTTTCTTT
CASAPGQMNTEAFF
>TRBJ2-1|TRBD2|TRBV29-1|once
TGCAGCGTTGTATTCTGGGACTATAACAATGAGCAGTTCTTC
CSVVFWDYNNEQFF
>TRBJ2-1|TRBD2|TRBV27|.
TGTGCCAGCAGTTTATGGACTAGCGGGAGTGGGCAGTTCTTC
CASSLWTSGSGQFF
>TRBJ2-1|.|TRBV2|.
TGTGCCAGCAGGGCCCACGTGGGTGGGGGCAATGAGCAGTTCTTC
CASRAHVGGGNEQFF
>TRBJ2-2|TRBD1|TRBV2|.
TGTGCCAGCAGTGAAGTAACAGGGGTCACCGGGGAGCTGTTTTTT
CASSEVTGVTGELFF
>TRBJ2-5|.|TRBV6-5|few
TGTGCCAGCAGTTACGGAGAGACCCAGTACTTC
CASSYGETQYF
>TRBJ1-5|.|TRBV6-6|once
TGTGCCAGCAGTCAACGATTCTACAGGGAAGACGCTCAGCCCCAGCATTTT
CASSQRFYREDAQPQHF
>TRBJ1-3|.|TRBV5-1|.
TGCGCCAGCAGCTTGGGTCGACAGTTCCTCGGAAACACCATATATTTT
CASSLGRQFLGNTIYF
>TRBJ2-2|.|TRBV14|.
TGTGCCAGCAGCCCCCGGGAGATTTCCACCGGGGAGCTGTTTTTT
CASSPREISTGELFF
>TRBJ2-7|.|TRBV5-8|.
TGTGCCAGCAGCTTGGCTACTGGGGGTACCCACGAGCAGTACTTC
CASSLATGGTHEQYF
>TRBJ1-4|TRBD1|TRBV11-2|few
TGTGCCAGCAGCTTAGGACAGGGGAATGAAAAACTGTTTTTT
CASSLGQGNEKLFF
>TRBJ2-3|.|TRBV11-3|.
TGTGCCAGCAGCTCCCCCCACACAGATACGCAGTATTTT
CASSSPHTDTQYF
>TRBJ1-6|.|TRBV6-5|.
TGTGCCAGCAGCGCCCCCCGTTATAATTCACCCCTCCACTTT
CASSAPRYNSPLHF
>TRBJ1-5|.|TRBV27|.
TGTGCCAGCAGCCCTCGGGGCCGGGGAAATCAGCCCCAGCATTTT
CASSPRGRGNQPQHF
>TRBJ1-4|.|TRBV2|.
TGTGCCAGCAATATTAGGGCTAATGAAAAACTGTTTTTT
CASNIRANEKLFF
>TRBJ2-1|.|TRBV12-3/TRBV12-4|.
TGTGCCAGCAGTTTATATGAGCAGTTCTTC
CASSLYEQFF
>TRBJ1-2|TRBD1|TRBV18|.
TGTGCCAGCTCACCAGGTCTGGGACAGGGGGACGGCTACACCTTC
CASSPGLGQGDGYTF
>TRBJ2-7|TRBD1|TRBV2|.
TGTGCCAGCAGGTCCGGGACAGGGGGCACCCACGAGCAGTACTTC
CASRSGTGGTHEQYF
>TRBJ2-5|.|TRBV20-1|.
TGCAGTGCTAGTCCTCGGGTGGGGGTCGGAGAGACCCAGTACTTC
CSASPRVGVGETQYF
>TRBJ2-7|TRBD2|TRBV7-2|.
TGTGCCAGCAGCTCCGGACTAGCGGCCGAGCAGTACTTC
CASSSGLAAEQYF
>TRBJ2-1|TRBD2|TRBV29-1|.
TGCAGCGTTGATGTTTGGGTCGGGGGACTAGCGGGCTATGAGCAGTTCTTC
CSVDVWVGGLAGYEQFF
>TRBJ2-5|.|TRBV5-1|.
TGCGCCAGCAGCTATGGACGGTCCCAAGAGACCCAGTACTTC
CASSYGRSQETQYF
>TRBJ1-2|.|TRBV27|few
TGTGCTTCCTCTGGCTACACCTTC
CASSGYTF
>TRBJ1-1|.|TRBV27|.
TGTGCCAGCAGATTAAGGGGACTGAGGGTGGGGGTTGGCACTGAAGCTTTCTTT
CASRLRGLRVGVGTEAFF
>TRBJ1-2|.|TRBV28|.
TGTGCCAGCAGTTCGGGCATTGGCTACACCTTC
CASSSGIGYTF
>TRBJ1-1|.|TRBV7-9|.
TGTGCCAGCAGCTTAGAAGGGACCACTGAAGCTTTCTTT
CASSLEGTTEAFF